This T cell receptor beta chain was recorded in a study of T cells in localized non-small cell lung cancer. Whole-study results and caveats: A median approximately 61 of the top 100 tumor clones appeared in adjacent lung. With higher T cell density in blood came longer overall survival. Only one tumor region went through sequencing, so heterogeneity may still be there.

TCRdb's table, derived via immunoSEQ multiplex PCR, lists solely in-frame clones and lacks some. Among 25,000 to 30,000 clones listed, approximately 90% were seen once. In the case of this clone: Its cognate antigen is unknown.

This sample comprised peripheral blood, obtained before any cancer treatment. This sequence originates from a woman aged 18-49 years with stage I lung adenocarcinoma.

This CDR3 reads CASSLQGTLYTEAFF. The CDR3 coding sequence is TGTGCCAGCAGCTTACAGGGGACCCTGTACACTGAAGCTTTCTTT. V gene TRBV5-6 combines with J gene TRBJ1-1; TRBD1 agrees at 7 bases. Germline V gives CDR1 SGHDT, CDR2 YYEEEE. V trimming: 2 bases; J trimming: 3 bases; junction bases outside the gene matches: 7. The CDR3 contains 15 residues.